This TCR beta chain stems from a study of PD-1 blockade in mismatch repair-deficient tumors. Overall study context: All were previously treated, progressing patients with 11 to 13 mismatch repair-deficient cancer types. Study-level findings and limits: Tumor-resident clones, often absent from pretreatment blood, expanded after pembrolizumab and then contracted.

The data were produced by immunoSEQ multiplex PCR, yet TCRdb's version contains in-frame clones alone and is incomplete. The profile shows 100,000 or so clones, 82% of them singletons. Only a few counts were recorded for this clone. Antigen specificity is unknown. Every patient had mismatch repair deficiency by PCR or immunohistochemistry. TCR sequencing covered a few patients who responded to pembrolizumab. The source is an adult with mismatch repair-deficient cancer. The sequenced sample was peripheral blood, obtained 36 weeks after starting pembrolizumab.

The CDR3 coding sequence is TGTGCCAGCAGAGATAGCGGGAGTATTACAGATACGCAGTATTTT. Amino acids: CASRDSGSITDTQYF. The rearrangement uses TRBV6-1 and TRBJ2-3, with 9 bases that match TRBD2. The CDR3 is 15 residues long. V lost 6 bases, J lost 3 bases, and 7 bases stayed unmatched. The germline CDR1 and CDR2 sequences are MNHNS and SASEGT.